What follows are 26 T cell receptor beta chains derived from one specimen sequenced in a study of long-term antiretroviral therapy in people with HIV. A v3.0 immunoSEQ assay was performed at survey level. Libraries were prepared by immunoSEQ multiplex PCR; TCRdb keeps only in-frame clonotypes and omits some of them. The sample consists of tens of thousands of clones, less than 85% of them appearing once. Sequenced here: unsorted PBMCs, sampled 0.3 years after starting antiretroviral therapy. These receptor sequences come from a man aged 40-50 years with HIV.

This sequence joins TRBV6-6 and TRBJ1-1; D possibly corresponds to TRBD1 (5 bases). Germline V gene lookup returns CDR1 MNHNY and CDR2 SVGAGI (reference sequence). The CDR3 totals 15 residues. The V end was cut by 6 bases, the J end by 0 bases, with 14 bases between. Written as DNA, the CDR3 is TGTGCCAGCAGGGTGGGGGGGAACATGAACACTGAAGCTTTCTTT. This translates into CASRVGGNMNTEAFF.

The gene calls are TRBV11-2 and TRBJ2-3; D is unresolved. Trimming pared 1 base from V and 10 bases from J, leaving 6 bases between. Germline-derived CDR1 and CDR2 are SGHAT and FQNNGV. CDR3 length: 11 residues. CDR3 region: CASSLGWAQYF. Here the CDR3 DNA reads TGTGCCAGCAGCTTAGGGTGGGCGCAGTATTTT.

The V gene is TRBV6-5, the J gene TRBJ2-7; D is unresolved. The CDR3 contains 13 residues. Looked up from germline, CDR1 is MNHEY and CDR2 is SVGAGI. DNA for the CDR3: TGTGCAACCCTCAGGTTGGGTTCCTACGAGCAGTACTTC. The encoded protein is CATLRLGSYEQYF.

The chain joins TRBV28 to TRBJ1-2; D is possibly TRBD1 (6 bases). Deletions cut 5 bases from V and 9 bases from J, with 13 bases between. Germline V gene data show CDR1 as MDHEN and CDR2 as SYDVKM. The CDR3 has 12 residues. CDR3 sequence (DNA): TGTGCCAGCAGTACCCAGGGGACCAGCTACACCTTC. Translated: CASSTQGTSYTF.

This clone was detected a few times. The chain recombines TRBV2 with TRBJ2-1, with D perhaps matching TRBD2 (5 bases). The CDR3 has 15 residues. Trimming pared 6 bases from V and 7 bases from J, leaving 19 bases between. CDR1 and CDR2 from the germline V gene are SNHLY and FYNNEI. The CDR3 loop is CASSAPTSPGNEQFF. The CDR3 DNA is TGTGCCAGCAGCGCACCGACATCACCGGGGAATGAGCAGTTCTTC.

The chain carries TRBV4-3 and TRBJ1-2; TRBD1 agrees at 10 bases. CDR3 length equals 16 residues. Germline V gives CDR1 LGHNA, CDR2 YSLEER. V shed 1 base, J shed 5 bases, and the junction held 7 bases outside the gene matches. The CDR3 DNA is TGCGCCAGCAGCCAAGGGGGACAGGGGAGGCGGTATGGCTACACCTTC. Amino acid sequence: CASSQGGQGRRYGYTF.

This clone was counted between two and nine times. This chain links TRBV19 with TRBJ1-1; TRBD1 matches 9 bases. V was clipped by 5 bases and J by 4 bases; unmatched bases: 5. The CDR3 loop spans 14 amino acids. Per the germline V gene, CDR1 is LNHDA and CDR2 is SQIVND (reference sequence). For the CDR3, the DNA is TGTGCCAGTAGTTCACAGGGGGCGGGCACTGAAGCTTTCTTT. Protein: CASSSQGAGTEAFF.

The chain joins TRBV2 to TRBJ1-4; D gene ambiguous. The CDR3 totals 12 residues. Deletions cut 1 base from V and 8 bases from J, with 5 bases between. CDR1 and CDR2 (germline): SNHLY, FYNNEI. In DNA form, the CDR3 reads TGTGCCAGCAGTGAAGGGTGGGAAAAACTGTTTTTT. This sequence encodes CASSEGWEKLFF.

The CDR3 bases are TGTGCCAGCAGTACCCGGTGGCGGGCGGCGGGCCAAGAGACCCAGTACTTC. This sequence encodes CASSTRWRAAGQETQYF. The rearrangement uses TRBV27 and TRBJ2-5; a possible D gene is TRBD2 (5 bases). This CDR3 spans 17 amino acids. V was pared by 5 bases and J by 1 base, with 20 bases between. Germline V lookup: CDR1 MNHEY, CDR2 SMNVEV (reference sequence).

The CDR3 loop reads CASSSPTGGSYEQYF. In DNA form, the CDR3 reads TGTGCCAGCAGTTCCCCGACAGGGGGCTCCTACGAGCAGTACTTC. This chain connects TRBV27 to TRBJ2-7; the match to TRBD1 covers 9 bases. With V trimmed by 4 bases and J by 0 bases, 4 bases remained unmatched. CDR1 is MNHEY, CDR2 SMNVEV, per germline (reference sequence). The CDR3 runs to 15 residues.

The V and J genes are TRBV6-5 and TRBJ1-4; D is perhaps TRBD1 (5 bases). The V gene's germline CDR1 is MNHEY and CDR2 SVGAGI. V was shortened by 2 bases and J by 4 bases, with 11 bases between the two germline ends. This CDR3 contains 15 residues. CDR3 bases: TGTGCCAGCAGTTACACAGGCCAGGTTAATGAAAAACTGTTTTTT. It specifies CASSYTGQVNEKLFF.

The table lists this clone with a few counts. V is TRBV27 and J is TRBJ2-7; the match to TRBD1 covers 8 bases. The germline CDR1 and CDR2 sequences are MNHEY and SMNVEV (reference sequence). The junction had 9 bases not matched to a gene; V was cut back by 6 bases and J by 2 bases. The CDR3 sequence is 15 residues long. CDR3 sequence (DNA): TGTGCCAGCAGGGTTGGGCAGGGGGCAGCCTACGAGCAGTACTTC. Its translation: CASRVGQGAAYEQYF.

The V call is TRBV19, the J call TRBJ2-7; no clear D gene. Trimming shortened V by 6 bases and J by 1 base, and 10 bases separated the two germline ends. Looked up from germline, CDR1 is LNHDA and CDR2 is SQIVND (reference sequence). CDR3 length equals 13 residues. The DNA for the CDR3 is TGTGCCAGTAGCCCGACATATTCCTACGAGCAGTACTTC. Amino acids: CASSPTYSYEQYF.

The chain links TRBV2 to TRBJ2-7; the match to TRBD1 covers 8 bases. Germline-derived CDR1 and CDR2 are SNHLY and FYNNEI. CDR3 size: 15 residues. V trimming: 5 bases; J trimming: 2 bases; junction bases outside the gene matches: 8. The CDR3 region has the DNA TGTGCCAGCAGTCGCGACAGGGGCGAAACCTACGAGCAGTACTTC. It is translated as CASSRDRGETYEQYF. Variable domain in full (rest from reference TRBV2 and TRBJ2-7): EPEVTQTPSHQVTQMGQEVILRCVPISNHLYFYWYRQILGQKVEFLVSFYNNEISEKSEIFDDQFSVERPDGSNFTLKIRSTKLEDSAMYFCASSRDRGETYEQYFGPGTRLTVT.

V is TRBV6-5 and J is TRBJ1-3; D uncertain. The V gene's germline CDR1 is MNHEY and CDR2 SVGAGI. Trimming took 3 bases from V and 1 from J, leaving 10 bases between them. The CDR3 has 15 residues. For the CDR3, the DNA is TGTGCCAGCAGTTATAGGAGGGCATCTGGAAACACCATATATTTT. It yields the protein CASSYRRASGNTIYF.

The chain combines TRBV29-1 with TRBJ2-5, with D tentatively TRBD2 (6 bases). Germline loops: CDR1 SQVTM, CDR2 ANQGSEA. Trimming removed 6 bases from V and 2 bases from J, with 10 bases in between. The CDR3 contains 12 residues. The CDR3 DNA is TGCAGCGTCTGGGGGGAACAAGAGACCCAGTACTTC. Translating gives CSVWGEQETQYF.

This chain joins TRBV10-3 and TRBJ2-2; D is unclear. Germline values: CDR1 ENHRY, CDR2 SYGVKD. V lost 0 bases, J lost 1 base, and 6 bases lay in between. This CDR3 spans 15 amino acids. DNA of the CDR3: TGTGCCATCAGTGAGTCCAAGGGGAACACCGGGGAGCTGTTTTTT. This encodes CAISESKGNTGELFF.

The chain links TRBV5-6 to TRBJ2-3; D call uncertain. The V and J ends lost 0 bases and 2 bases respectively, with 7 bases between them. Germline loops: CDR1 SGHDT, CDR2 YYEEEE. This CDR3 is 14 amino acids long. CDR3 residues: CASSLGVSTDTQYF. In DNA, the CDR3 is TGTGCCAGCAGCTTGGGAGTATCCACAGATACGCAGTATTTT.

This rearrangement joins TRBV5-4 to TRBJ1-2; 8 positions match TRBD1. Unmatched junction bases numbered 7, after V lost 3 bases and J lost 3 bases. This CDR3 contains 15 residues. Germline V CDR1 and CDR2: SGHNT, YYREEE (reference sequence). CDR3 nucleotides: TGTGCCAGCAGCTCTTACCAGGGGGCGGACTATGGCTACACCTTC. Translated, it gives CASSSYQGADYGYTF.

The chain is built from TRBV6-1 and TRBJ1-5; D call uncertain. CDR1 is MNHNS, CDR2 SASEGT, per germline. The CDR3 is 13 amino acids. Trimming pared 1 base from V and 7 bases from J, leaving 8 bases between. CDR3 in DNA: TGTGCCAGCAGTGAAGGGTGGAACCAGCCCCAGCATTTT. Translated: CASSEGWNQPQHF.

The rearrangement uses TRBV28 and TRBJ1-2; D is ambiguous. Trimming took off 3 bases at V and 0 bases at J, with 11 bases between the two ends. Germline V lookup: CDR1 MDHEN, CDR2 SYDVKM. The CDR3 is made up of 15 amino acids. CDR3 protein: CASSFRQTTNYGYTF. The CDR3 DNA follows: TGTGCCAGCAGTTTTCGGCAGACTACTAACTATGGCTACACCTTC.

This clone showed up just once. This chain connects TRBV10-3 to TRBJ2-3, with D perhaps matching TRBD1 (6 bases). Trimming took 2 bases from V and 2 from J, leaving 17 bases between them. CDR1 and CDR2 from the germline V gene are ENHRY and SYGVKD. CDR3 size: 17 residues. The CDR3 region is CAISEAMLQGNTDTQYF. CDR3 coding DNA: TGTGCCATCAGTGAGGCGATGCTACAGGGAAACACAGATACGCAGTATTTT.

The CDR3 sequence is CASSLDTPNSGNTIYF. DNA of the CDR3: TGCGCCAGCAGCTTGGACACCCCTAACTCTGGAAACACCATATATTTT. This sequence joins TRBV5-1 and TRBJ1-3, with D unclear. Trimming cost V 0 bases and J 0 bases, with 10 bases left between them. The CDR3 runs to 16 residues. Germline-derived CDR1 and CDR2 are SGHRS and YFSETQ. Based on the CDR3 plus reference TRBV5-1 and TRBJ1-3, the full variable domain is KAGVTQTPRYLIKTRGQQVTLSCSPISGHRSVSWYQQTPGQGLQFLFEYFSETQRNKGNFPGRFSGRQFSNSRSEMNVSTLELGDSALYLCASSLDTPNSGNTIYFGEGSWLTVV.

The chain couples TRBV18 to TRBJ2-5; D is uncertain. The CDR3 loop spans 13 amino acids. Per the germline V gene, CDR1 is KGHSH and CDR2 is LQKENI. Trimming took off 2 bases at V and 5 bases at J, with 9 bases between the two ends. The CDR3 loop reads CASSPNRGETQYF. CDR3 bases: TGTGCCAGCTCACCAAACCGTGGGGAGACCCAGTACTTC. Full variable domain (rest looked up from reference TRBV18 and TRBJ2-5): NAGVMQNPRHLVRRRGQEARLRCSPMKGHSHVYWYRQLPEEGLKFMVYLQKENIIDESGMPKERFSAEFPKEGPSILRIQQVVRGDSAAYFCASSPNRGETQYFGPGTRLLVL.

This clone was counted a single time. This sequence joins TRBV29-1 and TRBJ1-1; a possible D gene is TRBD1 (5 bases). Trimming shortened V by 6 bases and J by 0 bases, and 11 bases separated the two germline ends. Per the germline V gene, CDR1 is SQVTM and CDR2 is ANQGSEA. The CDR3 runs to 13 residues. This chain's CDR3 is CSVRGGLNTEAFF. The CDR3 DNA reads as TGCAGCGTCCGGGGGGGTCTGAACACTGAAGCTTTCTTT.

The chain uses TRBV11-3 and TRBJ2-1, with TRBD1 as a possible D gene (5 bases). This CDR3 is built from 13 residues. Germline values: CDR1 SGHNT, CDR2 YENEEA. V shed 2 bases and J shed 8 bases, with 10 bases lying between them. CDR3 region: CASSLFQGYEQFF. The CDR3, as DNA: TGTGCCAGCAGCTTATTCCAGGGCTATGAGCAGTTCTTC.